This T cell receptor (beta chain) was sequenced during a study of blood T cell repertoires in COVID-19. Here immunoSEQ multiplex PCR was the method, and the copy in TCRdb shows in-frame clones only, minus some. Of about 120,000 clones listed, roughly 85% are singletons. This clone has only one observation. The sequence was obtained from an older man with acute or convalescent COVID-19. The specimen was peripheral blood.

In nucleotides, the CDR3 is TGTGCCAGCAGCCCTACAGGTATCACTAATGAAAAACTGTTTTTT. It translates to CASSPTGITNEKLFF. V gene TRBV3-1 (or the pseudogene TRBV3-2) combines with J gene TRBJ1-4, with D perhaps TRBD1 (5 bases). Between the trimmed V and J ends, which lost 4 bases and 2 bases, there was a span of 11 bases. The length of the CDR3 is 15 residues. CDR1 is LGHDT and CDR2 is YNNKEL in the germline V gene (reference sequence).